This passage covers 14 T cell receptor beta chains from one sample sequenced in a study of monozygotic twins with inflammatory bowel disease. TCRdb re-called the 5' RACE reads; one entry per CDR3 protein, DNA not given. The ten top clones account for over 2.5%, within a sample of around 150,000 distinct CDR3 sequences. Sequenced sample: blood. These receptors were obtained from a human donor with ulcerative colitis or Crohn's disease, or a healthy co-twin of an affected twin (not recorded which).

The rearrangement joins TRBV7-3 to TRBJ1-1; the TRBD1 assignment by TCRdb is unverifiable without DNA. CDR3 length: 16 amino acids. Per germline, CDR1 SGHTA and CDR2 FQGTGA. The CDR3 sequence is CASSLPRQALNTEAFF.

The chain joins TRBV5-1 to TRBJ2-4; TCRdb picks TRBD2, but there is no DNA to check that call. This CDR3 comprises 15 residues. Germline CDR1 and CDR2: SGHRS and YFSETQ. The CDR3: CASSLAAGEWSIQYF.

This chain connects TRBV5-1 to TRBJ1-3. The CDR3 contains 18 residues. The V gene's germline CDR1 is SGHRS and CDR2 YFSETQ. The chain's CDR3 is CASSRTGTTLRSGNTIYF.

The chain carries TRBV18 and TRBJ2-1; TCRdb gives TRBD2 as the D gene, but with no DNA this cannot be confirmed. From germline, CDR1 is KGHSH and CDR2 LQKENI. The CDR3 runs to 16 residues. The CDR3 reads CASSPQGTSGRFEQFF.

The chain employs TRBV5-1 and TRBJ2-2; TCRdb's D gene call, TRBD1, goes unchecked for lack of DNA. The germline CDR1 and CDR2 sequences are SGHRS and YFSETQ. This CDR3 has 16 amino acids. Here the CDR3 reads CASSLSGSRNTGELFF.

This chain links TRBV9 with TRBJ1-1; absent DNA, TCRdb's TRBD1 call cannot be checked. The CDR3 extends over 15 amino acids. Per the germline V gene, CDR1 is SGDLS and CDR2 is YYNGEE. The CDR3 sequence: CASSVGTRMNTEAFF.

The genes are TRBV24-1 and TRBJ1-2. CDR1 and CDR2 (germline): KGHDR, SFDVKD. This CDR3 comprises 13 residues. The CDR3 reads CATSVGRSYGYTF.

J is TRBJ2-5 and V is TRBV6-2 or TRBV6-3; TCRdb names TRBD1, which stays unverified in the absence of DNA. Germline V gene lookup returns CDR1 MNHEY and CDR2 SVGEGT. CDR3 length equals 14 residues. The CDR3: CASRLDRVAETQYF.

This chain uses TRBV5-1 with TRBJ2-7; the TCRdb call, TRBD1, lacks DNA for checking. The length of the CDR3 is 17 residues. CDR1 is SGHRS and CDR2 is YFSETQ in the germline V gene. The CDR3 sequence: CASSFLIRGQGAREQYF.

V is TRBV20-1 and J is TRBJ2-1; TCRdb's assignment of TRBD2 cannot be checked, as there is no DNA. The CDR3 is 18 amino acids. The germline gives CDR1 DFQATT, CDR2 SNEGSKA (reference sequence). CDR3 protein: CSARDYLRGRVLYNEQFF.

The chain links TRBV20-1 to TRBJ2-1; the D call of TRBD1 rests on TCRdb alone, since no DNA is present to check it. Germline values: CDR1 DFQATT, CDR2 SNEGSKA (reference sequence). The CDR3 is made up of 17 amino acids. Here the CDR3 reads CSASRHWLNRRGNEQFF.

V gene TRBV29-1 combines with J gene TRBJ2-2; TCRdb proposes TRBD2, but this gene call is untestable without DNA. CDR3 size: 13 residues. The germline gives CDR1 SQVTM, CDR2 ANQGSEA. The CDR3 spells CSVVRAGNGELFF.

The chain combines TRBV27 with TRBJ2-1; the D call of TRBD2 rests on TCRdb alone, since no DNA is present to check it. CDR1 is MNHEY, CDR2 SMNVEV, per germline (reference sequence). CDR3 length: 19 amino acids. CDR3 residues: CASSLRALAGTSSYNEQFF.

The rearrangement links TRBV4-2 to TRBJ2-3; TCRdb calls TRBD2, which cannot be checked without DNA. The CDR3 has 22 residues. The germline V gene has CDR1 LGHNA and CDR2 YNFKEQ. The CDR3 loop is CASSQEGPPRLAVRTSTDTQYF.